The clone carrying this T cell receptor (beta chain) appeared a single time. Its antigen is not known. This record comes from a study of tumor-infiltrating lymphocytes in primary liver carcinoma. Study-wide results and caveats: In tumor-adjacent and tumor-blood pairs, overlap was lower than in tumor region pairs. A significantly higher top-250-clone fraction was recorded for tumors than for blood (p = 0.039). Unsorted bulk samples meant CD4+ and CD8+ repertoires went uncompared.

The CDR3 is 14 residues long. Deletions cut 2 bases from V and 3 bases from J, with 8 bases between. Total RNA (approximately 500 ng) served as template for TCR beta cDNA synthesis primed by a constant-region primer. Library construction for TCR beta comprised three nested multiplex PCR rounds performed with slightly modified ARM-PCR. Both of the initial two PCR rounds ran for approximately 11 cycles and employed TRBV1-TRBV30 forward primers alongside a C-beta reverse primer. One entry per CDR3 protein results from TCRdb running MiXCR on the multiplex PCR reads. This sample has approximately 310,000 distinct CDR3 sequences, with more than 55% found just once. RNA isolated from unsorted whole blood supplied the blood RNA, with germline DNA also extracted. The study enrolled treatment-naive patients with chronic HBV infection.

J is TRBJ1-5 and V is TRBV12-3 or TRBV12-4; D remains unclear. Sequencing was carried out using peripheral blood. This TCR derives from a man aged 35-49 years with primary liver carcinoma and hepatitis B virus infection. CDR3 nucleotide sequence: TGTGCCAGCAGTTTATGGGTTTTCAATCAGCCCCAGCATTTT. It yields the protein CASSLWVFNQPQHF.